This is a list of T cell receptor beta chains from one sample in a study of cytomegalovirus exposure and HLA in healthy donors. TCRdb's table, derived via immunoSEQ multiplex PCR, lists solely in-frame clones and lacks some. The sample lists some 170,000 clones, about four fifths seen once, with 4.9% in the top ten. Material for sequencing was PBMCs. Source of these receptors: a young woman in good health and CMV-seropositive. Both conserved end residues are part of each CDR3. D genes are given only for firm matches. Not all rows give a size; the values are once, few, many and, for expanded clones, a class.

>.|TRBV7-2|.|TRBJ2-2
TGTGCCAGCAGCTTAGCGGGAAGACAGTATACCGGGGAGCTGTTTTTT
CASSLAGRQYTGELFF
>.|TRBV7-9|.|TRBJ1-1
TGTGCCAGCAGCTTAGGAGGAGGAATCCCTGAAGCTTTCTTT
CASSLGGGIPEAFF
>TRBD2|TRBV5-1|.|TRBJ2-7
TGCGCCAGCAGAGAGGGACTAGCGGGGGCCTACGAGCAGTACTTC
CASREGLAGAYEQYF
>.|TRBV6-4|.|TRBJ1-6
TGTGCCAGCAGTCCGGAGTCGGGTTCACCCCTCCACTTT
CASSPESGSPLHF
>TRBD1|TRBV25-1|few|TRBJ2-7
TGTGCCAGCAGTGTTTCGGACAGGGGTATCGACGAGCAGTACTTC
CASSVSDRGIDEQYF
>TRBD1|TRBV13|.|TRBJ2-2
TGTGCCAGCAGCTTAGAGGGACAGGCGACGAACACCGGGGAGCTGTTTTTT
CASSLEGQATNTGELFF
>.|TRBV21-1|.|TRBJ2-1
TGTGCCAGCAGAGGACCGCGTAGGGGCAGGGACAATGAGCAGTTCTTC
CASRGPRRGRDNEQFF
>.|TRBV15|few|TRBJ2-1
TGTGCCACCAGCGCCCACCGAAGTCTGGGGGGGGCGAATGAGCAGTTCTTC
CATSAHRSLGGANEQFF
>TRBD1|TRBV2|once|TRBJ2-2
TGTGCCAGCAGGGACAGGGTAAATTCCGGGGAGCTGTTTTTT
CASRDRVNSGELFF
>.|TRBV29-1|.|TRBJ1-1
TGCAGCGTTGAACCAAACATAGAAGCTTTCTTT
CSVEPNIEAFF
>.|TRBV7-2|.|TRBJ1-4
TGTGCCAGCAGCTTAAATCGCATCCTAAATGAAAAACTGTTTTTT
CASSLNRILNEKLFF
>.|TRBV27|.|TRBJ2-3
TGTGCCAGCAGTCTAGCAGGAGGGCCAGATACGCAGTATTTT
CASSLAGGPDTQYF
>TRBD1|TRBV30|.|TRBJ2-7
TGTGCCTGGAGTGTACAGTCGACAGGGGGCTCACACGAGCAGTACTTC
CAWSVQSTGGSHEQYF
>TRBD1|TRBV7-9|.|TRBJ1-3
TGTGCCAGCAGCGAACAGGGGGCAGCTGGAAACACCATATATTTT
CASSEQGAAGNTIYF
>.|TRBV5-4|.|TRBJ1-6
TGTGCCAGCAGCGTTTGGACAGACCTTAATTCACCCCTCCACTTT
CASSVWTDLNSPLHF
>.|TRBV7-2|once|TRBJ1-2
TGTGCCAGCAGCCTAGAGGGTAGGGGGGGCTACACCTTC
CASSLEGRGGYTF